Sequencing of this T cell receptor beta chain was carried out in a study of cytomegalovirus exposure and HLA in healthy donors. As for the study in general: It was reported in a later analysis that the 90 to 150 validation repertoires used the same platform as the 550 to 850 first-cohort repertoires.

General study results and limits: Reports described diagnosis of cytomegalovirus status by the classifier as highly specific and sensitive. There were fewer than 200 TCR beta chains listed as cytomegalovirus-associated. In vitro testing confirmed a few CMV-associated chains as specific for CMV antigens.

TCRdb's copy holds only in-frame clones and misses some; the assay was immunoSEQ multiplex PCR. The repertoire holds about 360,000 clones, with approximately 90% as singletons. With respect to this clone: No antigen is known for it.

The receptor comes from a woman between 18 and 29 years old in good health and CMV-seronegative. Material: PBMCs.

The CDR3 protein is CSVESVGQVYGYTF. The CDR3 bases are TGCAGCGTTGAAAGCGTTGGACAAGTCTATGGCTACACCTTC. The chain joins TRBV29-1 to TRBJ1-2; D perhaps matches TRBD1 (5 bases). Per germline, CDR1 SQVTM and CDR2 ANQGSEA. The CDR3 length is 14 residues. Between the trimmed V and J ends, which lost 2 bases and 4 bases, there was a span of 14 bases.